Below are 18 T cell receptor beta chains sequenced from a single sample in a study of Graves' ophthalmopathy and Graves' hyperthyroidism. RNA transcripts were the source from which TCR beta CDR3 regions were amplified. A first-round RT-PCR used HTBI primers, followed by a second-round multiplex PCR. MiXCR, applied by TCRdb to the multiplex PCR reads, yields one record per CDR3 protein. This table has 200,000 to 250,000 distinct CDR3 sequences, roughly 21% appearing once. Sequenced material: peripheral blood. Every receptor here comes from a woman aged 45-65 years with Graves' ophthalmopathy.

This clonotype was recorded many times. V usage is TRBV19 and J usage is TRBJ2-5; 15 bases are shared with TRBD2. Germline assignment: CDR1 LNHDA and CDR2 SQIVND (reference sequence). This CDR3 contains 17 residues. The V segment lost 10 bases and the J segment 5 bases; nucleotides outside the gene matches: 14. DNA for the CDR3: TGTGCCACTCGGACTAGCGGGAGGGCTGAGAGGCCCGAGACCCAGTACTTC. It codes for CATRTSGRAERPETQYF.

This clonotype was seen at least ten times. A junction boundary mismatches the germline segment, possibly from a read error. The CDR3 is CATSDLLDWRQGKHSHEQYF. The CDR3 nucleotides read TGTGCCACCAGTGATTTGCTCGATTGGCGACAGGGAAAACACTCCCACGAGCAGTACTTC. The chain carries TRBV24-1 and TRBJ2-7; 7 bases align to TRBD1. Germline CDR1 KGHDR, CDR2 SFDVKD. The CDR3 is 20 amino acids.

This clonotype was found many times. The CDR3 loop reads CASSLRDRQSYEQYF. CDR3 nucleotides: TGTGCCAGCAGTTTAAGGGATAGACAATCCTACGAGCAGTACTTC. The rearrangement links TRBV12-3 or TRBV12-4 to TRBJ2-7; no clear D. CDR3 length: 15 residues. The ends were cut back, 2 bases at V and 1 base at J, with 12 bases in the middle.

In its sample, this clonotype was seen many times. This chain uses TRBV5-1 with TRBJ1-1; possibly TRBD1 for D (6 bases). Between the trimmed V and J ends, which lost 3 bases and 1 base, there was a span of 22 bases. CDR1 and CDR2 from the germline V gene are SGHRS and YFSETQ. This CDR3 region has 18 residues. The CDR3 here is CASSSHLTGQPTNTEAFF. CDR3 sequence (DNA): TGCGCCAGCAGCTCCCACCTTACGGGACAACCGACGAACACTGAAGCTTTCTTT.

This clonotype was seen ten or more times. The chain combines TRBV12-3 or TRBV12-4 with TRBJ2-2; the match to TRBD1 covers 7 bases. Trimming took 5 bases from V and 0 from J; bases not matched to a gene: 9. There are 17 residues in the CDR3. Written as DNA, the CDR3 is TGTGCCAGCAGTCCCGTGACAGGGCTATCGAACACCGGGGAGCTGTTTTTT. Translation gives CASSPVTGLSNTGELFF.

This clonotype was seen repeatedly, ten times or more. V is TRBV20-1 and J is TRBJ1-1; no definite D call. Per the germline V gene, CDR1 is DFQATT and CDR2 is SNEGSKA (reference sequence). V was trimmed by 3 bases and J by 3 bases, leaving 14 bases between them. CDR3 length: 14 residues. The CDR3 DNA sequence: TGCAGTGCTAGCCTAAACGAGAGGTACACTGAAGCTTTCTTT. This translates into CSASLNERYTEAFF.

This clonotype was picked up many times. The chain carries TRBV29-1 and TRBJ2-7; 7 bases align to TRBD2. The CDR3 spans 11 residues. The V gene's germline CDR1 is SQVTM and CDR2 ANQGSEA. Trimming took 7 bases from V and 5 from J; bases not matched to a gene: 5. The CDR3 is CSATSTDEQYF. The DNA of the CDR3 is TGCAGCGCGACTAGCACGGACGAGCAGTACTTC.

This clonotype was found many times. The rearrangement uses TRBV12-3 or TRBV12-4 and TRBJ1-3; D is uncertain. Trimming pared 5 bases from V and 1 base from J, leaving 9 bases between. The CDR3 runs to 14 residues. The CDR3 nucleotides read TGTGCCAGCAGTATTACAACGTCTGGAAACACCATATATTTT. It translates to CASSITTSGNTIYF.

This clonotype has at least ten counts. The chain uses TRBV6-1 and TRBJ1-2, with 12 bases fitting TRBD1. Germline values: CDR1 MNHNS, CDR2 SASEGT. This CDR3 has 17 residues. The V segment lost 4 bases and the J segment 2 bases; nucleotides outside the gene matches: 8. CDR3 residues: CASSGFGTGGLNYGYTF. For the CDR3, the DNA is TGTGCCAGCAGTGGATTCGGGACAGGGGGCTTGAACTATGGCTACACCTTC.

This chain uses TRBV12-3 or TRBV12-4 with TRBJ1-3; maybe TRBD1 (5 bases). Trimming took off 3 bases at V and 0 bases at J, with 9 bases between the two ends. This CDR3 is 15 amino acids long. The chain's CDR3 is CASSFDSSSGNTIYF. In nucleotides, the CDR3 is TGTGCCAGCAGTTTTGACAGTTCCTCTGGAAACACCATATATTTT.

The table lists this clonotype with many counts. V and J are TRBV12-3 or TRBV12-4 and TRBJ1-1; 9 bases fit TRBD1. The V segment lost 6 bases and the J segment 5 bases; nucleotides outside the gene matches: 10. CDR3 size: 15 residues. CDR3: CASSPDRGGWTEAFF. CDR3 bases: TGTGCCAGCAGCCCTGACAGGGGGGGATGGACTGAAGCTTTCTTT.

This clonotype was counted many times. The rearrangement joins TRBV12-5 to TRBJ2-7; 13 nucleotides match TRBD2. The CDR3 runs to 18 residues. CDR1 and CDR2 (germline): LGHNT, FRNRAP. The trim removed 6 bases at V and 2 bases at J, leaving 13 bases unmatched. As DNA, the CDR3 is TGTGCTAGTGGCCGGCGGGGACTAGCGGGATGGGAGACCTACGAGCAGTACTTC. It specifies CASGRRGLAGWETYEQYF.

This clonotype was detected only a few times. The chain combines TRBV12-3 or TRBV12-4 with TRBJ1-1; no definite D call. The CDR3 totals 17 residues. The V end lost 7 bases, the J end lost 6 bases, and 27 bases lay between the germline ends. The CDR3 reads CASNFQSANSGFPEAFF. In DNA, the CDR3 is TGTGCCAGCAACTTTCAATCCGCAAATTCTGGGTTCCCTGAAGCTTTCTTT.

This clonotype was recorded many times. CDR3 DNA sequence: TGTGCCAGCAGGCCGGGACAGAGCCGGTACGAGCAGTACTTC. Translation gives CASRPGQSRYEQYF. J is TRBJ2-7 and V is TRBV11-2; 7 bases map to TRBD1. Germline CDR1 SGHAT, CDR2 FQNNGV. The CDR3 extends over 14 amino acids. The junction had 9 bases not matched to a gene; V was cut back by 6 bases and J by 4 bases. The variable domain in full, completed from reference TRBV11-2 and TRBJ2-7, reads EAGVAQSPRYKIIEKRQSVAFWCNPISGHATLYWYQQILGQGPKLLIQFQNNGVVDDSQLPKDRFSAERLKGVDSTLKIQPAKLEDSAVYLCASRPGQSRYEQYFGPGTRLTVT.

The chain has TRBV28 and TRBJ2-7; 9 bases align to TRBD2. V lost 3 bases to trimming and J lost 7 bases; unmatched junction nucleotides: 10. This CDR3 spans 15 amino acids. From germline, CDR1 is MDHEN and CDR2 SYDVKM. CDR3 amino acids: CASSFRSAGGQEQYF. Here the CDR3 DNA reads TGTGCCAGCAGTTTCCGCTCGGCGGGAGGGCAGGAGCAGTACTTC.

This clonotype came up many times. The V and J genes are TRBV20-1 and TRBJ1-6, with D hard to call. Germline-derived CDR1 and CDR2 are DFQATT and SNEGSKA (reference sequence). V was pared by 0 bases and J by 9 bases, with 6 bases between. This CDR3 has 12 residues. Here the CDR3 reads CSARDAGSPLHF. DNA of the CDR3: TGCAGTGCTAGAGATGCGGGTTCACCCCTCCACTTT.

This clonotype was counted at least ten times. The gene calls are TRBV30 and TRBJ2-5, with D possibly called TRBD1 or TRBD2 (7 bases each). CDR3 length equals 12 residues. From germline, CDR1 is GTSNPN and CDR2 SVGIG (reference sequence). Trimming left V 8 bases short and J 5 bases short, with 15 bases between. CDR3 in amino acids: CAGRQGGETQYF. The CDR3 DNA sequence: TGTGCCGGCCGACAGGGAGGGGAGACCCAGTACTTC.

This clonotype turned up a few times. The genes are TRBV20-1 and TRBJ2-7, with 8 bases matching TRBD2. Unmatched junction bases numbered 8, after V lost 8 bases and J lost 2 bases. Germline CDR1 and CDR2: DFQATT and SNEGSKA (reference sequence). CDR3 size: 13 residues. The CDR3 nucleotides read TGCAGTTTGCACCCGGGAGGGGCCTACGAGCAGTACTTC. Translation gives CSLHPGGAYEQYF.